This TCR beta chain was captured in a study of CD8+CD57+ T cells in acquired aplastic anemia. The CDR3 covers 15 residues. The germline V and J ends were trimmed by 0 bases and 2 bases, with 11 bases remaining between them. Germline lookup yields CDR1 SGHAT and CDR2 FQNNGV. This clonotype was seen ten or more times. Profiles of TCR beta VDJ and CDR3 were generated from a genomic DNA template. From the reads, TCRdb called clonotypes with MiXCR, one entry per CDR3 protein. The table has 200,000 to 250,000 distinct CDR3 sequences, 34% seen once. The sequence was collected from a human donor in good health, serving as a control. The rearrangement links TRBV11-2 to TRBJ2-7; D is possibly TRBD1 (5 bases). The material sequenced was sorted CD4+, CD8+, or CD8+CD57+ T cells (not recorded which) from PBMCs. CDR3 bases: TGTGCCAGCAGCTTAGATGCACAGGTAGCCTACGAGCAGTACTTC. Protein product: CASSLDAQVAYEQYF.